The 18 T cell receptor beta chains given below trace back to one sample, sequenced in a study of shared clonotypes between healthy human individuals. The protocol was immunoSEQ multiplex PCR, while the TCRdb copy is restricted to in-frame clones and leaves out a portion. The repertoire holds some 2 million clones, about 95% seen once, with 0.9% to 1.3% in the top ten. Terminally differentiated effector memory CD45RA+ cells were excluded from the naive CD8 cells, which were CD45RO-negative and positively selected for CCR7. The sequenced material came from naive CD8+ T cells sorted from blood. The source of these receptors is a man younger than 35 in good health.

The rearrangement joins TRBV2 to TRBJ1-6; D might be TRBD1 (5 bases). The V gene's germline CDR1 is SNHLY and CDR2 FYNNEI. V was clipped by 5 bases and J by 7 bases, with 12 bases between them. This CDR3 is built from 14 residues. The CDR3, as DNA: TGTGCCAGCAGTCAGGGTTACCCGAATTCACCCCTCCACTTT. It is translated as CASSQGYPNSPLHF.

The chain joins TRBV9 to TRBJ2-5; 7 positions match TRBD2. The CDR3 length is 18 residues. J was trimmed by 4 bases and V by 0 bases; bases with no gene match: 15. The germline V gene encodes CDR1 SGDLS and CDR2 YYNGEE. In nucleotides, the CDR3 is TGTGCCAGCAGCGTAGCCCCATCCGGGACCTCGGGAGGAGAGACCCAGTACTTC. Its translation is CASSVAPSGTSGGETQYF.

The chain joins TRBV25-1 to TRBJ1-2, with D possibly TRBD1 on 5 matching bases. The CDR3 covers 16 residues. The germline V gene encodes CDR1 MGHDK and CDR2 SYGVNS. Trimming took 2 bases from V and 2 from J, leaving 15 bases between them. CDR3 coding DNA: TGTGCCAGCAGTGAAGGTCCAGGGATTGTGAACTATGGCTACACCTTC. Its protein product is CASSEGPGIVNYGYTF.

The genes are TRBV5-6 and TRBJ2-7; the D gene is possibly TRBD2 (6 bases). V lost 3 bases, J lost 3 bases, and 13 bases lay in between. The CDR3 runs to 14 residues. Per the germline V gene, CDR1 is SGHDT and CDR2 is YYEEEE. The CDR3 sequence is CASSSGGLLYEQYF. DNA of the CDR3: TGTGCCAGCAGCTCCGGGGGACTTCTCTACGAGCAGTACTTC.

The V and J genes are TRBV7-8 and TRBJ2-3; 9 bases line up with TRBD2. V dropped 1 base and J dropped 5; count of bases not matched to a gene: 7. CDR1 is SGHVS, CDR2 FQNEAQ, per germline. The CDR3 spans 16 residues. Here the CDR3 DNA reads TGTGCCAGCAGCTTAGGATTGCGGGGGGGCGGAGATACGCAGTATTTT. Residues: CASSLGLRGGGDTQYF.

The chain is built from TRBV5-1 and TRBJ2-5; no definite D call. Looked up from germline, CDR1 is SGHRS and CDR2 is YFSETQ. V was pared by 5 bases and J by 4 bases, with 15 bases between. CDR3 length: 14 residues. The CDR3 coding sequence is TGCGCCAGCAGACGTAGGGCGGTTCCAGAGACCCAGTACTTC. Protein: CASRRRAVPETQYF.

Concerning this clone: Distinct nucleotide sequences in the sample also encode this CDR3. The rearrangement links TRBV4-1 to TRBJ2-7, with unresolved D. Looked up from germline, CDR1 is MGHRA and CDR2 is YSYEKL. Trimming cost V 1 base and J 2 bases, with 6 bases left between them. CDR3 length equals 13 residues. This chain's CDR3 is CASSQGLAYEQYF. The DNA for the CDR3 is TGCGCCAGCAGCCAAGGGTTAGCCTACGAGCAGTACTTC.

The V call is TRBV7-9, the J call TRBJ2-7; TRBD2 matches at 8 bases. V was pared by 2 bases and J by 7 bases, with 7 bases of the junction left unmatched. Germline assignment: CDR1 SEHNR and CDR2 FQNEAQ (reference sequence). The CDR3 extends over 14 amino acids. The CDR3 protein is CASSLPGGPSEQYF. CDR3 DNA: TGTGCCAGCAGCTTACCGGGAGGGCCGAGTGAGCAGTACTTC.

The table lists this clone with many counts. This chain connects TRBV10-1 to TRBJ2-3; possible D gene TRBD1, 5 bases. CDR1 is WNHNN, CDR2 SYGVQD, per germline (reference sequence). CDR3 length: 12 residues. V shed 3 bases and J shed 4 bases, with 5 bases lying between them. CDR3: CASSDRADTQYF. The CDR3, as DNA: TGCGCCAGCAGTGACAGGGCAGATACGCAGTATTTT.

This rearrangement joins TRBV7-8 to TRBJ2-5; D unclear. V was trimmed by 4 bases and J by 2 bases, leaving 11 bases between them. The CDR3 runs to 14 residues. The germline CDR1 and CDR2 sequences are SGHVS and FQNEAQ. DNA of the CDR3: TGTGCCAGCAGCTCATCGATGGTGCAAGAGACCCAGTACTTC. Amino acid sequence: CASSSSMVQETQYF.

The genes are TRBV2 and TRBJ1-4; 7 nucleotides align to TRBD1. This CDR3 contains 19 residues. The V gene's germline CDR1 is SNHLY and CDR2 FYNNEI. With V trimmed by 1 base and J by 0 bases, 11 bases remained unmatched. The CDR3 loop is CASSEDWDSEIATNEKLFF. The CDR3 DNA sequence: TGTGCCAGCAGTGAAGATTGGGACAGTGAGATCGCAACTAATGAAAAACTGTTTTTT.

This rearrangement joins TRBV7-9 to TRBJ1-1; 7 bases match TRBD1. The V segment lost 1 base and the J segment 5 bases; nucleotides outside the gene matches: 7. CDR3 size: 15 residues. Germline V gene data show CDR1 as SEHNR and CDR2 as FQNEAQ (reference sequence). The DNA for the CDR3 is TGTGCCAGCAGCTTAGGGGACAGTGCGCCAACTGAAGCTTTCTTT. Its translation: CASSLGDSAPTEAFF.

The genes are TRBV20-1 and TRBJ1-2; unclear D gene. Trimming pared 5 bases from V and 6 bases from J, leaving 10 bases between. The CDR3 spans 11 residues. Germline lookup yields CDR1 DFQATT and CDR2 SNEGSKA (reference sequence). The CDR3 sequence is CSAAREDGYTF. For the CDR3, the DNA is TGCAGTGCTGCCAGAGAGGATGGCTACACCTTC.

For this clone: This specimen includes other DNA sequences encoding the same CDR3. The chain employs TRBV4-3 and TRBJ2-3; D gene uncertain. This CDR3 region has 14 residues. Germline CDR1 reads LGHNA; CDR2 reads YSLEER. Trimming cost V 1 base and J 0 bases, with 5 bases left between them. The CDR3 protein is CASSQGPSTDTQYF. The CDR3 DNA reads TGCGCCAGCAGCCAAGGCCCGAGCACAGATACGCAGTATTTT.

CDR3 nucleotides: TGTGCCAGCAGTTACTCCAATGACTACTATGGCTACACCTTC. This encodes CASSYSNDYYGYTF. This chain links TRBV6-5 with TRBJ1-2, with D uncertain. This CDR3 is 14 amino acids long. Germline V CDR1 and CDR2: MNHEY, SVGAGI. Trimming stripped 0 bases from V and 3 bases from J, with 8 bases between.

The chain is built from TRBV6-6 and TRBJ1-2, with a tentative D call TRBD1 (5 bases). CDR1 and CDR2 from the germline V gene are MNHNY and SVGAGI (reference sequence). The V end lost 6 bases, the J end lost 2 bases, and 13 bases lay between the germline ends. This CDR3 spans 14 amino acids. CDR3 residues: CASSQDGGNYGYTF. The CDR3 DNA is TGTGCCAGCAGCCAGGACGGGGGAAACTATGGCTACACCTTC.

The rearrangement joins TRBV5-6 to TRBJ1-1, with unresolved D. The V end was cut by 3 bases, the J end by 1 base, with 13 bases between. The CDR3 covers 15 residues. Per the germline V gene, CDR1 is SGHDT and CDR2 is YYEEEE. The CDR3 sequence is CASSSLGEANTEAFF. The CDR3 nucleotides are TGTGCCAGCAGCTCTCTCGGAGAAGCGAACACTGAAGCTTTCTTT.

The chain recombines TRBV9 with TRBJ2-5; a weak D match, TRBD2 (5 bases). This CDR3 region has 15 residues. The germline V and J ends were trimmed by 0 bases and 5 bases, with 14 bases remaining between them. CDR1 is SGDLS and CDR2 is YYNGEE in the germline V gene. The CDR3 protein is CASSVGGLAWETQYF. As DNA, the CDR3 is TGTGCCAGCAGCGTAGGGGGTCTAGCTTGGGAGACCCAGTACTTC.